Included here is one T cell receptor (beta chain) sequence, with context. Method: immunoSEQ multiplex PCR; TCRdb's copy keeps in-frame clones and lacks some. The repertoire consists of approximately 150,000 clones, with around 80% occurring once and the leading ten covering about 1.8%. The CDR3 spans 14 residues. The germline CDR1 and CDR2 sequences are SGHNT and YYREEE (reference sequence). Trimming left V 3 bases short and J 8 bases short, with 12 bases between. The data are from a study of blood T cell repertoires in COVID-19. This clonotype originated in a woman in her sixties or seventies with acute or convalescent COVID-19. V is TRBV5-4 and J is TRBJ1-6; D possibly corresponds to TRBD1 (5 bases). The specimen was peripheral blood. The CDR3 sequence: CASSSPGEYSPLHF. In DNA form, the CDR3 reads TGTGCCAGCAGCTCCCCGGGGGAATATTCACCCCTCCACTTT.